This TCR beta chain was identified in a study of human T cells and chemical hapten exposure. Study findings and constraints: Given that the donors had alopecia, their immune response may differ from that seen in healthy people. After DPC sensitization, TCRs above 1 in 1000 frequency showed no change.

In TCRdb, the RACE reads were re-called with MiXCR into one record per CDR3 protein. The data hold about 84,000 distinct CDR3 sequences, with 10% to 14% observed a single time. As to time point: patch test 3, about 24 weeks after DPC sensitization. Treatment defined: therapeutic diphenylcyclopropenone sensitization with weekly scalp DPC. This clonotype was counted ten times or more. Antigen specificity is unknown. The source material was whole blood, sampled in connection with sensitization to the hapten diphenylcyclopropenone (DPC). The clonotype comes from a woman in her 50s with alopecia areata. Some clones in this sample may be carry-over from other donors' samples.

As DNA, the CDR3 is TGTGCCAGCAGTCTAGCGGGATCCCACAATGAGCAGTTCTTC. It translates to CASSLAGSHNEQFF. This rearrangement joins TRBV28 to TRBJ2-1; 9 bases align to TRBD2. The V gene end was trimmed by 5 bases and the J gene end by 5 bases; junction bases not matched to a gene: 4. Germline loops: CDR1 MDHEN, CDR2 SYDVKM. This CDR3 spans 14 amino acids.